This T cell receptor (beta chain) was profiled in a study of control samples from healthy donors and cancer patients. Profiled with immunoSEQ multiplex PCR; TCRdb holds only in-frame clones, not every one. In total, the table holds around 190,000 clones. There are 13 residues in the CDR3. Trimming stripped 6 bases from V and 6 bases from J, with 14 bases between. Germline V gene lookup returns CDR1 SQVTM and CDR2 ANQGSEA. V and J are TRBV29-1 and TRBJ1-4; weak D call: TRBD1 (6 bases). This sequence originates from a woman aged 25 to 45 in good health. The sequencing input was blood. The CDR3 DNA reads TGCAGCGTCCGAGGGGGGGTTGATGAAAAACTGTTTTTT. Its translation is CSVRGGVDEKLFF.